This TCR beta chain is from a study of blood T cell repertoires in COVID-19. Across the whole study: The United States, Italy and Spain supplied acute and convalescent COVID-19 samples. Nucleic acid was either cDNA or gDNA, and it came from T cells, B-cell-depleted T cells, or PBMCs.

This CDR3 has 15 residues. CDR1 SGHNT and CDR2 YENEEA come from the germline V gene. The V gene end was trimmed by 1 base and the J gene end by 3 bases; junction bases not matched to a gene: 3. The table lists this clone with a few counts. Participant-reported clinical history was the basis for cohort assignment. In the study's own analysis: Amplification of reference gene primers was used by the study to estimate nucleated cell counts. Libraries were prepared by immunoSEQ multiplex PCR; TCRdb keeps only in-frame clonotypes and omits some of them. V and J calls and clone size are copied from that table; D and trimming were computed from the DNA. Of some 130,000 clones listed, around 80% were seen once; the top ten hold 2.4%.

The sequenced material came from PBMCs or T cells enriched from blood (not recorded which). The clonotype originates from a man between 35 and 55 years old with acute COVID-19. The V gene is TRBV11-3, the J gene TRBJ2-3, with 8 bases matching TRBD2. This chain's CDR3 is CASSLAGGPTDTQYF. In DNA, the CDR3 is TGTGCCAGCAGCTTAGCGGGAGGGCCAACAGATACGCAGTATTTT.